These T cell receptor beta chains were read from a single sample in a study of cytotoxic CD8 clonotypes in ibrutinib-treated CLL. Profiling relied on immunoSEQ multiplex PCR, and the TCRdb table lists in-frame clones only, not all of them. The table shows around 300,000 clones, with 80% occurring only once. The sample was PBMCs, taken before ibrutinib treatment. The receptors originated from a human donor with chronic lymphocytic leukemia. Both conserved end residues are part of each CDR3. The order of the fields is clone size, D gene, V gene, J gene, CDR3 length, CDR3 DNA, CDR3 protein. The D gene is left open where the match is weak. Some rows have no size entry. The others give once, few or many, or a class for an expanded clone.

once	.	TRBV2	TRBJ2-5	13	TGTGCCAGCAGGGGTACAGGACAAGAGACCCAGTACTTC	CASRGTGQETQYF
.	TRBD2	TRBV27	TRBJ2-1	14	TGTGCCAGCAGTTTGGGACTAGCGAACAATGAGCAGTTCTTC	CASSLGLANNEQFF
.	.	TRBV7-2	TRBJ2-3	14	TGTGCCAGCAGCTTAGTTACAGGCACAGATACGCAGTATTTT	CASSLVTGTDTQYF
.	.	TRBV18	TRBJ1-3	15	TGTGCCAGCTCACCCAGCAGGGATTCTGGAAACACCATATATTTT	CASSPSRDSGNTIYF
.	.	TRBV2	TRBJ2-6	17	TGTGCCAGCAGTGGGCGGTACAGGCGCTCTGGGGCCAACGTCCTGACTTTC	CASSGRYRRSGANVLTF
.	.	TRBV6-6	TRBJ2-5	14	TGTGCCAGCAGTTACTCGGACGGGGAAGAGACCCAGTACTTC	CASSYSDGEETQYF
.	TRBD1	TRBV25-1	TRBJ1-4	16	TGTGCCAGCAGTGAACTCGGGACAGGAGCTAATGAAAAACTGTTTTTT	CASSELGTGANEKLFF
.	TRBD2	TRBV7-9	TRBJ2-1	16	TGTGCCAGCAGCGAACTTAGCGGGCGAGGCTACAATGAGCAGTTCTTC	CASSELSGRGYNEQFF
.	.	TRBV4-2	TRBJ2-7	16	TGTGCCAGCAGCCAAGATAACAGGTGGGGATACTACGAGCAGTACTTC	CASSQDNRWGYYEQYF
.	.	TRBV5-4	TRBJ2-5	17	TGTGCCAGCAGCACGGAAGGGGGCCAGCGCGGGGGCCAGACCCAGTACTTC	CASSTEGGQRGGQTQYF
.	TRBD1	TRBV2	TRBJ1-1	14	TGTGCCAGCTACCCGGGACAGGGGGAAACTGAAGCTTTCTTT	CASYPGQGETEAFF
.	.	TRBV10-3	TRBJ2-5	13	TGTGCCACCCATCCAGACATCCAAGAGACCCAGTACTTC	CATHPDIQETQYF
few	.	TRBV30	TRBJ1-1	13	TGTGCCTGGGGAACACACAGGAGCACTGAAGCTTTCTTT	CAWGTHRSTEAFF
.	.	TRBV9	TRBJ2-1	15	TGTGCCAGCAGCGTAGGTGGGAGCGAATACAATGAGCAGTTCTTC	CASSVGGSEYNEQFF
.	TRBD2	TRBV7-9	TRBJ2-3	16	TGTGCCAGCAGCCTCGGACTAGATCTTTCCACAGATACGCAGTATTTT	CASSLGLDLSTDTQYF
.	.	TRBV30	TRBJ1-1	16	TGTGCCTGGAGCTTACTATCCCAGCAGAAGAACACTGAAGCTTTCTTT	CAWSLLSQQKNTEAFF
.	TRBD2	TRBV18	TRBJ2-3	15	TGTGCCAGCTCACCAGGAGCGGGAGGTCTAGATACGCAGTATTTT	CASSPGAGGLDTQYF
.	.	TRBV15	TRBJ2-2	12	TGTGCCACCAGCTTCGTCGGGGGCTCCCTGTTTTTT	CATSFVGGSLFF
.	.	TRBV27	TRBJ2-5	12	TGTGCCAGCAGTTTAGATCAGGAGACCCAGTACTTC	CASSLDQETQYF
.	.	TRBV15	TRBJ1-4	14	TGTGCCACCAGCAGAGATCTCGACAGTGAAAAACTGTTTTTT	CATSRDLDSEKLFF
.	TRBD1	TRBV23-1	TRBJ2-2	12	TGCGCCAGCAGTCGGGACAGCGGGGAGCTGTTTTTT	CASSRDSGELFF
.	.	TRBV9	TRBJ1-2	14	TGTGCCAGCAGCGTAGAAGGTCGGAACTATGGCTACACCTTC	CASSVEGRNYGYTF
.	.	TRBV6-5	TRBJ2-2	13	TGTGCCAGCAGAATGGGGCGATACGGGGAGCTGTTTTTT	CASRMGRYGELFF
.	TRBD1	TRBV5-4	TRBJ1-2	16	TGTGCCAGCAGCCATGCAGGACAGGGGGCTGGATATGGCTACACCTTC	CASSHAGQGAGYGYTF
.	.	TRBV30	TRBJ1-5	12	TGTGCCTGGAGTGGCAAGGGGGAACCCCAGCATTTT	CAWSGKGEPQHF
.	TRBD2	TRBV10-3	TRBJ2-1	15	TGTGCCATCAGCGCCGGGACTAGCGGAGGGGGTGAGCAGTTCTTC	CAISAGTSGGGEQFF